A selection of T cell receptor beta chains follows, all from one sample in a study of prognosis after radiotherapy for stage I lung cancer. MiXCR was run by TCRdb on the multiplex PCR reads, yielding one entry per CDR3 protein. This table has some 60,000 distinct CDR3 sequences, around 27% appearing once. The sequencing here drew on PBMCs, taken before or after stereotactic body radiation therapy (not recorded which). These receptors came from a donor aged 50 or older with non-small cell lung cancer. The CDR3 runs from the conserved cysteine through the conserved F or W. Fields, in order: D gene, V gene, CDR3 length, J gene, clone size, CDR3 protein, CDR3 DNA. The D gene is left open where the match is weak. Not every row has a clone size; where given, it reads once, few, many or a size class.

>-|TRBV6-5|13|TRBJ2-3|many
CASSYSFQDTQYF
TGTGCCAGCAGTTACTCGTTCCAAGATACGCAGTATTTT
>TRBD1|TRBV4-2|19|TRBJ2-6|many
CASSFRQGALSSGANVLTF
TGTGCCAGCAGCTTCCGACAGGGGGCCCTGAGCTCTGGGGCCAACGTCCTGACTTTC
>-|TRBV7-3|12|TRBJ2-7|many
CASSFSGYEQYF
TGTGCCAGCAGCTTCTCCGGATACGAGCAGTACTTC
>-|TRBV20-1|12|TRBJ2-7|many
CSAKEQTYEQYF
TGCAGTGCTAAAGAACAGACCTACGAGCAGTACTTC
>-|TRBV28|13|TRBJ1-1|many
CASSRRLNTEAFF
TGTGCCAGCAGCAGACGGTTGAACACTGAAGCTTTCTTT
>-|TRBV11-1|15|TRBJ1-1|many
CASSLARTTNTEAFF
TGTGCCAGCAGCTTAGCGCGAACTACGAACACTGAAGCTTTCTTT
>-|TRBV15|17|TRBJ1-5|many
CATSRDSSVLANQPQHF
TGTGCCACCAGCAGAGATTCTAGCGTCCTAGCCAATCAGCCCCAGCATTTT
>-|TRBV10-2|14|TRBJ1-5|few
CASTLGGVGQPQHF
TGCGCCAGCACCTTGGGGGGGGTGGGACAGCCCCAGCATTTT
>-|TRBV4-3|16|TRBJ2-2|many
CASSQGTVANTGELFF
TGCGCCAGCAGCCAAGGGACAGTCGCGAACACCGGGGAGCTGTTTTTT
>-|TRBV3-1|15|TRBJ2-5|-
CASSQGTVGVETQYF
TGTGCCAGCAGCCAAGGGACAGTGGGTGTGGAGACCCAGTACTTC
>-|TRBV7-2|17|TRBJ2-6|many
CASSLVGGGSGANVLTF
TGTGCCAGCAGCTTAGTAGGGGGGGGCTCTGGGGCCAACGTCCTGACTTTC
>-|TRBV6-4|14|TRBJ2-2|medium-sized
CASRRDRYTGELFF
TGTGCCAGCAGGCGCGATCGCTACACCGGGGAGCTGTTTTTT
>TRBD2|TRBV6-2/TRBV6-3|15|TRBJ2-7|-
CASSYPTSVSYEQYF
TGTGCCAGCAGTTACCCCACTAGCGTGTCCTACGAGCAGTACTTC
>TRBD1|TRBV19|12|TRBJ1-2|many
CASSRDRGGYTF
TGTGCCAGTTCCCGGGACAGGGGAGGCTACACCTTC
>-|TRBV7-4|17|TRBJ1-1|few
CASSLGRPQTRNTEAFF
TGTGCCAGCAGCTTAGGGCGTCCGCAAACCCGGAACACTGAAGCTTTCTTT
>-|TRBV15|15|TRBJ2-5|few
CATSRVSSQQETQYF
TGTGCCACCAGCAGAGTATCCTCACAGCAAGAGACCCAGTACTTC
>-|TRBV18|13|TRBJ1-1|many
CASSPNRGSEAFF
TGTGCCAGCTCACCTAACCGCGGATCTGAAGCTTTCTTT
>-|TRBV28|14|TRBJ2-1|many
CASTLRGNRNEQFF
TGTGCCAGCACTCTGAGGGGGAATCGCAATGAGCAGTTCTTC
>-|TRBV20-1|13|TRBJ2-7|many
CSARSPKGYEQYF
TGCAGTGCTAGGTCCCCGAAGGGCTACGAGCAGTACTTC
>TRBD1|TRBV4-2|14|TRBJ2-7|many
CASSPEDRGRKQYF
TGTGCCAGCAGCCCTGAAGACAGGGGGCGAAAGCAGTACTTC
>-|TRBV12-3/TRBV12-4|15|TRBJ2-2|many
CASSHQEGSTGELFF
TGTGCCAGCAGCCACCAGGAAGGGTCCACCGGGGAGCTGTTTTTT
>TRBD2|TRBV27|15|TRBJ2-5|-
CASTAPGGGQETQYF
TGTGCCAGCACAGCCCCGGGCGGGGGGCAAGAGACCCAGTACTTC
>-|TRBV6-5|13|TRBJ2-7|many
CASSYSGAYEQYF
TGTGCCAGCAGTTACTCCGGGGCCTACGAGCAGTACTTC
>-|TRBV11-3|13|TRBJ2-5|many
CASSLGSQETQYF
TGTGCCAGCAGCTTGGGGAGCCAAGAGACCCAGTACTTC
>TRBD2|TRBV6-9|15|TRBJ2-7|once
CAGSVAAGGLYEQYF
TGTGCAGGCAGTGTAGCAGCGGGGGGTCTCTACGAGCAGTACTTC
>-|TRBV20-1|15|TRBJ2-7|-
CSARSRNSNTYEQYF
TGCAGTGCCCGATCCAGGAATAGCAACACCTACGAGCAGTACTTC
>TRBD1|TRBV11-3|17|TRBJ2-6|few
CASSPVRDRDWANVLTF
TGTGCCAGCAGCCCCGTCCGGGACAGGGACTGGGCCAACGTCCTGACTTTC